The 30 T cell receptor beta chains presented below share a single source sample, sequenced in a study of Ad26.COV2.S vaccination and SARS-CoV-2 variants. TCRdb's table, derived via immunoSEQ multiplex PCR, lists solely in-frame clones and lacks some. The sample has roughly 700,000 clones; 80% to 90% are singletons. Treatment reported: some 20 received Ad26.COV2.S at low or high dose, single or two shots; roughly five received placebo; per-sample allocation not given. At day 63 after the first vaccine or placebo injection, samples were drawn. This specimen consisted of peripheral blood, obtained in a trial of Ad26.COV2.S vaccine versus placebo. The receptors shown here come from a person between 18 and 59 years old who received the Ad26.COV2.S COVID-19 vaccine or a placebo.

The chain recombines TRBV6-5 with TRBJ2-3; possibly TRBD1 for D (5 bases). The CDR3 is made up of 13 amino acids. V lost 5 bases and J lost 3, with 9 bases in between. Germline V gene data show CDR1 as MNHEY and CDR2 as SVGAGI. The CDR3 is CASSKSGTDTQYF. The CDR3 DNA reads as TGTGCCAGCAGTAAGTCAGGGACAGATACGCAGTATTTT.

As DNA, the CDR3 is TGTGCCACCAGTGAATCCGGGGGCGCTGTAGAAAAACTGTTTTTT. Translating gives CATSESGGAVEKLFF. The chain has TRBV24-1 and TRBJ1-4, with D possibly matching TRBD1 (6 bases). V lost 4 bases to trimming and J lost 8 bases, with 16 bases between them. The CDR3 has 15 residues. Germline V gene lookup returns CDR1 KGHDR and CDR2 SFDVKD.

This CDR3 is CASRSRDTQETQYF. In DNA form, the CDR3 reads TGTGCCAGCAGGTCGCGGGACACCCAAGAGACCCAGTACTTC. This chain connects TRBV7-3 to TRBJ2-5; D may correspond to TRBD1 or TRBD2 (6 bases each). The CDR3 is 14 residues long. Germline V gives CDR1 SGHTA, CDR2 FQGTGA. V was shortened by 6 bases and J by 1 base, with 12 bases between the two germline ends.

The chain joins TRBV7-8 to TRBJ1-6; 8 nucleotides align to TRBD1. The CDR3 totals 14 residues. In germline, CDR1 is SGHVS, CDR2 FQNEAQ. V was clipped by 5 bases and J by 11 bases; unmatched bases: 8. CDR3 loop: CASSRRDRLAPLHF. The CDR3 DNA reads as TGTGCCAGCAGCCGCCGGGACAGGCTAGCACCCCTCCACTTT.

The chain links TRBV7-8 to TRBJ2-1; 9 bases agree with TRBD1. With 5 bases clipped from V and 7 bases from J, the junction kept 3 bases outside the gene matches. Germline loops: CDR1 SGHVS, CDR2 FQNEAQ. This CDR3 comprises 13 residues. In DNA, the CDR3 is TGTGCCAGCAGCGTGACAGGGGGGAATGAGCAGTTCTTC. Its protein product is CASSVTGGNEQFF.

This sequence joins TRBV2 and TRBJ2-5; D ambiguous. The CDR3 is 15 amino acids. Trimming left V 7 bases short and J 2 bases short, with 17 bases between. CDR1 and CDR2 (germline): SNHLY, FYNNEI. CDR3: CASTPRTTVQETQYF. The CDR3 DNA reads TGTGCCAGCACCCCCCGAACCACCGTTCAAGAGACCCAGTACTTC.

This clone was counted a single time. This chain joins TRBV16 and TRBJ1-1, with a weak D call TRBD1 (5 bases). The CDR3 contains 15 residues. Germline V gene lookup returns CDR1 KGHSY and CDR2 FQNENV. Between the trimmed V and J ends, which lost 4 bases and 6 bases, there was a span of 18 bases. The CDR3 region is CASSPRVLGVAEAFF. Here the CDR3 DNA reads TGTGCCAGCAGCCCCAGGGTCCTTGGGGTCGCTGAAGCTTTCTTT.

The chain carries TRBV10-3 and TRBJ1-2; D may be TRBD1 (6 bases). V lost 9 bases, J lost 4 bases, and 12 bases lay in between. The germline V gene encodes CDR1 ENHRY and CDR2 SYGVKD. The CDR3 totals 12 residues. CDR3 sequence: CAIRRGGYGYTF. In nucleotides, the CDR3 is TGTGCCATTCGCAGGGGTGGCTATGGCTACACCTTC.

The chain carries TRBV7-3 and TRBJ2-7; D possibly matches TRBD1 or TRBD2 (6 bases each). The CDR3 length is 14 residues. V was trimmed by 0 bases and J by 4 bases, leaving 10 bases between them. The germline gives CDR1 SGHTA, CDR2 FQGTGA. The DNA of the CDR3 is TGTGCCAGCAGCTTAACCGGGGGCGGGTACGAGCAGTACTTC. Translation: CASSLTGGGYEQYF.

J is TRBJ1-1 and V is TRBV5-4; D might be TRBD1 (6 bases). V was pared by 0 bases and J by 4 bases, with 10 bases between. Germline loops: CDR1 SGHNT, CDR2 YYREEE (reference sequence). This CDR3 spans 14 amino acids. The CDR3 is CASSLGRGLTEAFF. The CDR3 coding sequence is TGTGCCAGCAGCTTGGGCAGGGGTCTCACTGAAGCTTTCTTT.

V gene TRBV18 combines with J gene TRBJ1-4, with D perhaps matching TRBD1 (5 bases). The germline gives CDR1 KGHSH, CDR2 LQKENI. The length of the CDR3 is 13 residues. The ends were cut back, 6 bases at V and 8 bases at J, with 13 bases in the middle. DNA for the CDR3: TGTGCCAGCTCCGGGACCGGATTAGAAAAACTGTTTTTT. It codes for CASSGTGLEKLFF.

Written as DNA, the CDR3 is TGTGCCAGCAGCTTAGCCATCGACAGGGCAACTAATGAAAAACTGTTTTTT. It codes for CASSLAIDRATNEKLFF. The rearrangement uses TRBV7-9 and TRBJ1-4; 7 bases map to TRBD1. The CDR3 length is 17 residues. Germline V lookup: CDR1 SEHNR, CDR2 FQNEAQ (reference sequence). V lost 0 bases, J lost 0 bases, and 4 bases stayed unmatched.

The gene calls are TRBV19 and TRBJ1-1; D perhaps matches TRBD1 (5 bases). V dropped 3 bases and J dropped 5 bases, with 16 bases sitting between them. Germline V gene data show CDR1 as LNHDA and CDR2 as SQIVND (reference sequence). This CDR3 comprises 15 residues. The CDR3 region has the DNA TGTGCCAGTAGTATTCAGGAACAGGCTGGTACTGAAGCTTTCTTT. Encoded protein: CASSIQEQAGTEAFF.

The genes are TRBV15 and TRBJ2-3; D perhaps matches TRBD1 (6 bases). The CDR3 contains 19 residues. V was cut by 0 bases and J by 2 bases, with 21 bases left in between. Germline CDR1 and CDR2: LNHNV and YYDKDF (reference sequence). The CDR3 region is CATSRDFSEPDRNTDTQYF. The CDR3, as DNA: TGTGCCACCAGCAGAGATTTCTCAGAGCCCGACAGGAACACAGATACGCAGTATTTT.

V is TRBV4-2 and J is TRBJ1-2; D might be TRBD1 (5 bases). The CDR3 covers 12 residues. Germline V gives CDR1 LGHNA, CDR2 YNFKEQ. Trimming removed 8 bases at V and 3 bases at J, with 10 bases between. DNA for the CDR3: TGTGCCAGCGGAGGGGTGGACTATGGCTACACCTTC. It translates to CASGGVDYGYTF.

The gene calls are TRBV30 and TRBJ1-2, with D possibly TRBD1 on 5 matching bases. V was clipped by 2 bases and J by 4 bases, with 11 bases between them. This CDR3 comprises 13 residues. CDR1 is GTSNPN and CDR2 is SVGIG in the germline V gene (reference sequence). The DNA for the CDR3 is TGTGCCTGGAGTCTGGGGGGAGGCTATGGCTACACCTTC. Protein product: CAWSLGGGYGYTF.

J is TRBJ1-2 and V is TRBV12-3 or TRBV12-4; 8 bases agree with TRBD1. The J segment lost 4 bases and the V segment lost 5 bases, leaving 0 bases of the junction unmatched. The CDR3 is made up of 12 amino acids. Here the CDR3 reads CASSTGGYGYTF. The CDR3 region has the DNA TGTGCCAGCAGTACAGGGGGCTATGGCTACACCTTC.

The chain carries TRBV7-6 and TRBJ2-7; D possibly corresponds to TRBD1 (6 bases). The CDR3 is made up of 15 amino acids. V lost 5 bases and J lost 2, with 16 bases in between. Germline CDR1 SGHVS, CDR2 FNYEAQ. CDR3 amino acids: CASSKTTQGAYEQYF. CDR3 bases: TGTGCCAGCAGCAAGACGACACAGGGCGCCTACGAGCAGTACTTC.

This CDR3 is CASSEGFQPQHF. The CDR3 DNA reads TGTGCCAGCAGTGAGGGGTTTCAGCCCCAGCATTTT. V gene TRBV2 combines with J gene TRBJ1-5; no reliable D call. CDR3 length: 12 residues. V was cut by 3 bases and J by 6 bases, with 6 bases left in between. Germline V gene lookup returns CDR1 SNHLY and CDR2 FYNNEI.

The rearrangement links TRBV24-1 to TRBJ2-7; 8 bases line up with TRBD1. CDR3 length: 15 residues. Trimming took 7 bases from V and 0 from J; bases not matched to a gene: 7. The germline CDR1 and CDR2 sequences are KGHDR and SFDVKD. The CDR3 is CATSAGTGYSYEQYF. Written as DNA, the CDR3 is TGTGCCACCAGCGCCGGGACAGGCTACTCCTACGAGCAGTACTTC.

J is TRBJ2-7 and V is TRBV20-1, with D uncertain. Germline lookup yields CDR1 DFQATT and CDR2 SNEGSKA (reference sequence). V lost 3 bases to trimming and J lost 6 bases, with 12 bases between them. This CDR3 spans 12 amino acids. The CDR3 sequence is CSASYPGGEQYF. In DNA, the CDR3 is TGCAGTGCTAGTTACCCAGGCGGCGAGCAGTACTTC.

The chain joins TRBV5-8 to TRBJ2-5, with D tentatively TRBD1 (5 bases). CDR1 SGHTS and CDR2 YDEGEE come from the germline V gene. Deletions cut 4 bases from V and 7 bases from J, with 14 bases between. CDR3 size: 13 residues. In DNA, the CDR3 is TGTGCCAGCAGCGAAGGGGTCTTAAGGACCCAGTACTTC. Protein product: CASSEGVLRTQYF.

This rearrangement joins TRBV5-1 to TRBJ1-2; maybe TRBD1 (5 bases). In germline, CDR1 is SGHRS, CDR2 YFSETQ. This CDR3 is 13 amino acids long. V shed 4 bases and J shed 3 bases, with 10 bases lying between them. The CDR3 DNA is TGCGCCAGCAGCGTTCAGGGTCACTATGGCTACACCTTC. Protein product: CASSVQGHYGYTF.

This sequence joins TRBV27 and TRBJ1-2; 10 bases are a match to TRBD1. Trimming took 5 bases from V and 2 from J; bases not matched to a gene: 5. Germline V gene sequence: CDR1 MNHEY, CDR2 SMNVEV (reference sequence). The CDR3 runs to 15 residues. CDR3 residues: CASSPRTGGNYGYTF. CDR3 DNA sequence: TGTGCCAGCAGTCCACGGACAGGGGGGAACTATGGCTACACCTTC.

V and J are TRBV30 and TRBJ2-7; TRBD2 aligns across 9 bases. CDR3 length: 15 residues. The germline V gene has CDR1 GTSNPN and CDR2 SVGIG (reference sequence). J was trimmed by 3 bases and V by 1 base; bases with no gene match: 7. CDR3 region: CAWSGVSGSLYEQYF. The CDR3 region has the DNA TGTGCCTGGAGTGGGGTTAGCGGGAGCCTCTACGAGCAGTACTTC. Full variable domain (outside the CDR3, taken from reference TRBV30 and TRBJ2-7): SQTIHQWPATLVQPVGSPLSLECTVEGTSNPNLYWYRQAAGRGLQLLFYSVGIGQISSEVPQNLSASRPQDRQFILSSKKLLLSDSGFYLCAWSGVSGSLYEQYFGPGTRLTVT.

V and J are TRBV30 and TRBJ2-7; D call uncertain. The V end lost 3 bases, the J end lost 3 bases, and 12 bases lay between the germline ends. Germline CDR1 is GTSNPN and CDR2 is SVGIG (reference sequence). The CDR3 totals 13 residues. As DNA, the CDR3 is TGTGCCTGGAGCCTCCGAGCCAACTACGAGCAGTACTTC. As protein: CAWSLRANYEQYF.

This clone was picked up a small number of times. The CDR3 DNA reads TGTGCCAGCAGTTTATGGGCGGGTGGGGTGACCCACAATCAGCCCCAGCATTTT. It codes for CASSLWAGGVTHNQPQHF. The rearrangement joins TRBV28 to TRBJ1-5; D call uncertain. Trimming removed 0 bases at V and 3 bases at J, with 18 bases between. The length of the CDR3 is 18 residues. Germline CDR1 MDHEN, CDR2 SYDVKM.

The chain recombines TRBV7-2 with TRBJ1-2; no clear D gene. This CDR3 spans 14 amino acids. CDR1 SGHTA and CDR2 FQGNSA come from the germline V gene. Between the trimmed V and J ends, which lost 5 bases and 2 bases, there was a span of 12 bases. The CDR3 sequence is CASSVQNQNYGYTF. In nucleotides, the CDR3 is TGTGCCAGCAGCGTACAGAACCAGAACTATGGCTACACCTTC.

The chain couples TRBV30 to TRBJ1-2; D remains unclear. Germline CDR1 GTSNPN, CDR2 SVGIG (reference sequence). The CDR3 extends over 15 amino acids. V lost 5 bases to trimming and J lost 2 bases, with 18 bases between them. The CDR3 protein is CAWYTTGKKNYGYTF. CDR3 DNA sequence: TGTGCCTGGTACACGACCGGGAAAAAAAACTATGGCTACACCTTC.

The chain joins TRBV20-1 to TRBJ2-4, with 12 bases fitting TRBD2. Germline V gene data show CDR1 as DFQATT and CDR2 as SNEGSKA (reference sequence). J gave up 8 bases and V 3 bases, and 11 bases lay outside the gene matches. There are 16 residues in the CDR3. The CDR3: CSASGPSGRVRDIQYF. The CDR3 DNA reads as TGCAGTGCTAGTGGGCCTAGCGGGAGGGTTCGGGACATTCAGTACTTC.